One sample yielded the 9 T cell receptor beta chains listed below, sequenced in a study of blood T cell repertoires in COVID-19. The table came from immunoSEQ multiplex PCR; TCRdb's copy has only in-frame clones and leaves some out. The data contain some 110,000 clones, around 80% of them seen just once; the ten biggest clones take up less than 7.5%. Sequenced material: peripheral blood. The receptors here all came from a man between 65 and 79 years old with acute or convalescent COVID-19.

About this clone itself: Mismatch with germline at one junction end may stem from a read error. In DNA form, the CDR3 reads TGCGCCAGCAGCCACCCGGGGGAGGCAGAGGCCTTC. The encoded protein is CASSHPGEAEAF. The chain uses TRBV4-1 and TRBJ1-2; a weak D match, TRBD1 (5 bases). CDR1 MGHRA and CDR2 YSYEKL come from the germline V gene. There are 12 residues in the CDR3.

This sequence joins TRBV4-2 and TRBJ1-4, with D perhaps TRBD1 (6 bases). There are 17 residues in the CDR3. The germline CDR1 and CDR2 sequences are LGHNA and YNFKEQ. Trimming cost V 4 bases and J 8 bases, with 23 bases left between them. CDR3 DNA sequence: TGTGCCAGCAGCCTCGCCCCCCTAACAGGGTCGTTGGAAAAACTGTTTTTT. This sequence encodes CASSLAPLTGSLEKLFF.

The CDR3 loop reads CASSRNRVGQEAFF. The CDR3 DNA reads as TGTGCCAGCAGCCGTAACAGGGTGGGCCAAGAAGCTTTCTTT. The chain carries TRBV11-2 and TRBJ1-1, with D possibly being TRBD1 (6 bases). The V end was cut by 5 bases, the J end by 8 bases, with 18 bases between. The CDR3 is 14 amino acids. The germline gives CDR1 SGHAT, CDR2 FQNNGV.

The rearrangement joins TRBV2 to TRBJ2-7, with 8 bases identical to TRBD1. J lost 0 bases, V lost 2 bases, and 0 bases had no gene match. Germline V lookup: CDR1 SNHLY, CDR2 FYNNEI. The CDR3 consists of 14 residues. The CDR3 DNA reads TGTGCCAGCAGTGAACAGGGGGCCTCCTACGAGCAGTACTTC. Translation gives CASSEQGASYEQYF.

The chain is built from TRBV7-3 and TRBJ2-1, with 8 positions matching TRBD1. Trimming removed 4 bases from V and 8 bases from J; junction bases left unmatched: 7. The CDR3 covers 14 residues. The V gene's germline CDR1 is SGHTA and CDR2 FQGTGA. For the CDR3, the DNA is TGTGCCAGCAGCTCCGCGACAGGGGTGCATGAGCAGTTCTTC. This encodes CASSSATGVHEQFF.

This clone is a singleton in its sample. The chain combines TRBV7-9 with TRBJ2-3; D is unclear. CDR3 length equals 15 residues. Looked up from germline, CDR1 is SEHNR and CDR2 is FQNEAQ (reference sequence). V was pared by 5 bases and J by 2 bases, with 14 bases between. The CDR3, as DNA: TGTGCCAGCAGCCCCCACTTGGGCAACACAGATACGCAGTATTTT. This codes for CASSPHLGNTDTQYF.

The V and J genes are TRBV5-3 and TRBJ2-7; the match to TRBD2 covers 15 bases. TRBV5-3 is placed among ORFs of uncertain function. The length of the CDR3 is 18 residues. V shed 7 bases, J shed 4 bases, and the junction held 15 bases outside the gene matches. CDR3 region: CARYSRGTSGRFWYEQYF. CDR3 sequence (DNA): TGTGCCAGATATTCGAGGGGGACTAGCGGGAGGTTTTGGTACGAGCAGTACTTC.

The gene calls are TRBV4-3 and TRBJ2-3; maybe TRBD1 (6 bases). CDR3 length equals 19 residues. Germline V CDR1 and CDR2: LGHNA, YSLEER. V was clipped by 4 bases and J by 2 bases, with 25 bases between them. In nucleotides, the CDR3 is TGCGCCAGCAGCCCGCATTCTTACTATCCAGGGGATATCACAGATACGCAGTATTTT. Translation gives CASSPHSYYPGDITDTQYF.

This rearrangement joins TRBV7-2 to TRBJ1-3; 7 bases align to TRBD1. The CDR3 has 15 amino acids. In germline, CDR1 is SGHTA, CDR2 FQGNSA. After removal of 5 bases from V and 5 bases from J, the junction contained 9 bases not matched to a gene. CDR3 in DNA: TGTGCCAGCAGCCCTTTGGGACAGATAAGAAACACCATATATTTT. Translating gives CASSPLGQIRNTIYF.